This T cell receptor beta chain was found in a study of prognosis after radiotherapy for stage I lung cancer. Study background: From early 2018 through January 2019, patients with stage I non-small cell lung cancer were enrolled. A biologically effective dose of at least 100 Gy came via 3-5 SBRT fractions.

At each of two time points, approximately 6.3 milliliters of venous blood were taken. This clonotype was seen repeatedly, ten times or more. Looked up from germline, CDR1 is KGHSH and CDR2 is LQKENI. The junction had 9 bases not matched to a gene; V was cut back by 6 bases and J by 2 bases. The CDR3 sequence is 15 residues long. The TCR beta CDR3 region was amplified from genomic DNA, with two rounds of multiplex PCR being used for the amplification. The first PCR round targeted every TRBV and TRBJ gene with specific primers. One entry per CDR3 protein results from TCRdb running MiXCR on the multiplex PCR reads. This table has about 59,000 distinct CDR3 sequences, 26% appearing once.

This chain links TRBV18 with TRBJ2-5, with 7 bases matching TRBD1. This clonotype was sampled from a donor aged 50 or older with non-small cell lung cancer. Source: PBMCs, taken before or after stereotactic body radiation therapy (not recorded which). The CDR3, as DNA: TGTGCCAGCTCCTGGGACAGTAGAGTTCAAGAGACCCAGTACTTC. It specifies CASSWDSRVQETQYF.